One sample yielded the 20 T cell receptor beta chains listed below, sequenced in a study of brain T cells in children with intractable seizures. TCRdb's table, derived via immunoSEQ multiplex PCR, lists solely in-frame clones and lacks some. The repertoire holds approximately 110,000 clones, with around 94% as singletons. Sequences were derived from peripheral blood, sampled at surgery. The receptors here all came from a boy younger than two with hemimegalencephaly and intractable seizures.

The chain uses TRBV29-1 and TRBJ1-3; perhaps TRBD1 as D (5 bases). The CDR3 extends over 13 amino acids. Germline CDR1 SQVTM, CDR2 ANQGSEA. V lost 6 bases and J 4 bases, leaving 13 bases between the germline ends. CDR3 loop: CSVGAAGGNTIYF. In DNA form, the CDR3 reads TGCAGCGTAGGGGCGGCGGGGGGAAACACCATATATTTT.

The rearrangement uses TRBV5-4 and TRBJ2-2, with D hard to call. CDR1 SGHNT and CDR2 YYREEE come from the germline V gene (reference sequence). V dropped 0 bases and J dropped 8 bases, with 11 bases sitting between them. There are 14 residues in the CDR3. The CDR3: CASSLEQFGGELFF. The CDR3 DNA follows: TGTGCCAGCAGCTTGGAACAGTTTGGTGGGGAGCTGTTTTTT.

The chain uses TRBV28 and TRBJ1-2; a weak D match, TRBD1 (5 bases). The CDR3 is 13 amino acids. In germline, CDR1 is MDHEN, CDR2 SYDVKM. V was trimmed by 0 bases and J by 7 bases, leaving 9 bases between them. CDR3 sequence (DNA): TGTGCCAGCAGTTTATGGGGGCAGAGTGGCTACACCTTC. Its translation: CASSLWGQSGYTF.

The chain has TRBV7-9 and TRBJ2-5; no firm D call. Germline V lookup: CDR1 SEHNR, CDR2 FQNEAQ (reference sequence). The CDR3 has 11 residues. Trimming left V 1 base short and J 5 bases short, with 2 bases between. CDR3 nucleotide sequence: TGTGCCAGCAGCTTAGTGGAGACCCAGTACTTC. It specifies CASSLVETQYF. Full variable domain (rest looked up from reference TRBV7-9 and TRBJ2-5): DTGVSQNPRHKITKRGQNVTFRCDPISEHNRLYWYRQTLGQGPEFLTYFQNEAQLEKSRLLSDRFSAERPKGSFSTLEIQRTEQGDSAMYLCASSLVETQYFGPGTRLLVL.

DNA for the CDR3: TGCGCCAGCAGCCCGAGAACTAGCGGGAGTGGCGAGCAGTACTTC. Translation: CASSPRTSGSGEQYF. The chain links TRBV5-1 to TRBJ2-7; 11 bases are a match to TRBD2. Trimming removed 4 bases from V and 6 bases from J; junction bases left unmatched: 9. This CDR3 is 15 amino acids long. Germline assignment: CDR1 SGHRS and CDR2 YFSETQ.

V and J are TRBV7-6 and TRBJ2-2; D is perhaps TRBD1 or TRBD2 (5 bases each). This CDR3 comprises 16 residues. V was pared by 5 bases and J by 3 bases, with 16 bases between. Germline V gene lookup returns CDR1 SGHVS and CDR2 FNYEAQ. The CDR3 is CASSPREGWDTGELFF. The CDR3 DNA reads TGTGCCAGCAGCCCCCGAGAGGGGTGGGACACCGGGGAGCTGTTTTTT.

The V and J genes are TRBV4-1 and TRBJ2-4, with 10 positions matching TRBD2. Per the germline V gene, CDR1 is MGHRA and CDR2 is YSYEKL. The length of the CDR3 is 17 residues. J was trimmed by 8 bases and V by 3 bases; bases with no gene match: 13. The DNA for the CDR3 is TGCGCCAGCAGCCACGGAGACCTAGCGGGAGCGGGGGACATTCAGTACTTC. It encodes CASSHGDLAGAGDIQYF.

This clone showed up just a few times. This specimen includes other DNA sequences encoding the same CDR3. The rearrangement uses TRBV9 and TRBJ2-3; possibly TRBD2 for D (5 bases). The CDR3 has 14 residues. The V gene's germline CDR1 is SGDLS and CDR2 YYNGEE. The germline V and J ends were trimmed by 1 base and 2 bases, with 8 bases remaining between them. CDR3 DNA: TGTGCCAGCAGCGTAAGCGGATCCACAGATACGCAGTATTTT. This sequence encodes CASSVSGSTDTQYF.

The chain combines TRBV24-1 with TRBJ2-3; 9 bases line up with TRBD1. This CDR3 region has 17 residues. The ends lost 9 bases at V and 2 bases at J; junction bases unmatched: 14. Germline V gives CDR1 KGHDR, CDR2 SFDVKD. CDR3 DNA sequence: TGTGCCACCTCCGGACCCGGCTGGGACAGGGACACAGATACGCAGTATTTT. It translates to CATSGPGWDRDTDTQYF.

The chain couples TRBV18 to TRBJ2-7; a weak D match, TRBD2 (6 bases). CDR1 and CDR2 from the germline V gene are KGHSH and LQKENI. This CDR3 spans 18 amino acids. Deletions cut 1 base from V and 0 bases from J, with 19 bases between. This chain's CDR3 is CASSPLRSGTYRSYEQYF. The CDR3 DNA reads as TGTGCCAGCTCACCACTTCGTTCCGGGACTTACCGCTCCTACGAGCAGTACTTC.

V usage is TRBV18 and J usage is TRBJ1-1, with 10 bases matching TRBD1. In germline, CDR1 is KGHSH, CDR2 LQKENI. V lost 2 bases to trimming and J lost 6 bases; unmatched junction nucleotides: 3. CDR3 length: 14 amino acids. The CDR3 sequence: CASSPVGTGAEAFF. DNA of the CDR3: TGTGCCAGCTCACCAGTTGGGACAGGGGCTGAAGCTTTCTTT.

The chain couples TRBV18 to TRBJ1-5; D call uncertain. Per the germline V gene, CDR1 is KGHSH and CDR2 is LQKENI. The CDR3 sequence is 16 residues long. V was shortened by 4 bases and J by 2 bases, with 15 bases between the two germline ends. The CDR3 DNA reads as TGTGCCAGCTCACAAACCGCGGGAAATGGCAATCAGCCCCAGCATTTT. Protein sequence: CASSQTAGNGNQPQHF. Based on the CDR3 plus reference TRBV18 and TRBJ1-5, the full variable domain is NAGVMQNPRHLVRRRGQEARLRCSPMKGHSHVYWYRQLPEEGLKFMVYLQKENIIDESGMPKERFSAEFPKEGPSILRIQQVVRGDSAAYFCASSQTAGNGNQPQHFGDGTRLSIL.

The chain has TRBV30 and TRBJ2-3; a weak D match, TRBD1 (5 bases). V lost 3 bases and J 7 bases, leaving 8 bases between the germline ends. Germline loops: CDR1 GTSNPN, CDR2 SVGIG (reference sequence). This CDR3 has 11 amino acids. The CDR3 spells CAWSRQNTQYF. As DNA, the CDR3 is TGTGCCTGGAGCCGACAGAATACGCAGTATTTT.

This clone was seen only once. This chain connects TRBV5-1 to TRBJ2-2, with 8 positions matching TRBD2. Germline trimming cut 4 bases from V and 1 base from J; bases unmatched to any gene: 3. CDR3 length: 15 amino acids. Germline V CDR1 and CDR2: SGHRS, YFSETQ. CDR3 amino acids: CASSPTSGNTGELFF. CDR3 DNA: TGCGCCAGCAGCCCCACTAGCGGGAACACCGGGGAGCTGTTTTTT.

This clone was seen a few times. This chain links TRBV7-9 with TRBJ2-7; D unclear. With 0 bases removed from V and 2 bases from J, the gap between germline ends came to 5 bases. This CDR3 is 13 amino acids long. The germline V gene encodes CDR1 SEHNR and CDR2 FQNEAQ (reference sequence). This CDR3 reads CASSLASAYEQYF. As DNA, the CDR3 is TGTGCCAGCAGCTTAGCCAGCGCCTACGAGCAGTACTTC.

The genes are TRBV29-1 and TRBJ2-1; no firm D call. Germline CDR1 reads SQVTM; CDR2 reads ANQGSEA. V was trimmed by 3 bases and J by 4 bases, leaving 10 bases between them. The CDR3 covers 13 residues. CDR3 amino acids: CSVETRRYNEQFF. CDR3 sequence (DNA): TGCAGCGTTGAGACCCGCAGGTACAATGAGCAGTTCTTC.

V is TRBV7-3 and J is TRBJ1-5; D gene uncertain. CDR1 and CDR2 from the germline V gene are SGHTA and FQGTGA. CDR3 length equals 13 residues. V lost 2 bases, J lost 3 bases, and 5 bases lay in between. CDR3 loop: CASSLALNQPQHF. The CDR3, as DNA: TGTGCCAGCAGCTTAGCTCTCAATCAGCCCCAGCATTTT.

The rearrangement links TRBV4-1 to TRBJ2-7; weak D call: TRBD2 (6 bases). Per the germline V gene, CDR1 is MGHRA and CDR2 is YSYEKL. The CDR3 is 15 amino acids. V dropped 3 bases and J dropped 3 bases, with 15 bases sitting between them. CDR3 DNA sequence: TGCGCCAGCAGCCACCTCCTAGCGACCCACTACGAGCAGTACTTC. Its protein is CASSHLLATHYEQYF.

This sequence joins TRBV11-2 and TRBJ2-7; possible D gene TRBD2, 5 bases. Trimming shortened V by 4 bases and J by 6 bases, and 22 bases separated the two germline ends. Germline loops: CDR1 SGHAT, CDR2 FQNNGV. The CDR3 loop spans 16 amino acids. The CDR3 loop reads CASSSGTPFLMGEQYF. The CDR3 coding sequence is TGTGCCAGCAGCTCGGGAACGCCCTTCTTAATGGGCGAGCAGTACTTC.

This chain uses TRBV29-1 with TRBJ2-3; D call uncertain. Germline CDR1 SQVTM, CDR2 ANQGSEA. With 4 bases removed from V and 2 bases from J, the gap between germline ends came to 10 bases. This CDR3 has 13 amino acids. The DNA of the CDR3 is TGCAGCGTTGTAAAAGGTCCCACAGATACGCAGTATTTT. Translation: CSVVKGPTDTQYF.